The 32 T cell receptor beta chains below were found in one sample sequenced in a study of identical twins. TCRdb processed the 5' RACE reads anew with MiXCR; each CDR3 protein has one entry. The repertoire holds 300,000 to 350,000 distinct CDR3 sequences, with 9% to 15% as singletons. The same data also went into a second study, on yellow fever vaccine responses in identical twins.

The sequenced sample was CD8+ T cells sorted from blood. Source of these receptors: a woman between 18 and 29 years old in good health.

This clonotype was detected many times. The chain recombines TRBV28 with TRBJ2-7; no firm D call. V was trimmed by 2 bases and J by 6 bases, leaving 2 bases between them. The CDR3 length is 10 residues. The germline V gene encodes CDR1 MDHEN and CDR2 SYDVKM. The chain's CDR3 is CASSLTEQYF. The CDR3 bases are TGTGCCAGCAGTTTAACCGAGCAGTACTTC.

This clonotype was seen a few times. The chain combines TRBV6-1 with TRBJ2-2; a possible D gene is TRBD1 (5 bases). Per germline, CDR1 MNHNS and CDR2 SASEGT. V lost 0 bases and J 4 bases, leaving 9 bases between the germline ends. This CDR3 region has 15 residues. In nucleotides, the CDR3 is TGTGCCAGCAGTGAAGCCCAGGGTAGCACCGGGGAGCTGTTTTTT. Amino acids: CASSEAQGSTGELFF.

This chain connects TRBV5-6 to TRBJ2-7, with unresolved D. CDR1 and CDR2 from the germline V gene are SGHDT and YYEEEE. This CDR3 comprises 14 residues. Trimming took 1 base from V and 2 from J, leaving 10 bases between them. CDR3 amino acids: CASSLSEKAYEQYF. CDR3 coding DNA: TGTGCCAGCAGCTTGTCAGAGAAAGCCTACGAGCAGTACTTC.

Ten or more counts support this clonotype. This chain uses TRBV4-1 with TRBJ1-2; D not resolved. The length of the CDR3 is 13 residues. Trimming left V 1 base short and J 4 bases short, with 7 bases between. The germline CDR1 and CDR2 sequences are MGHRA and YSYEKL. The CDR3 spells CASSQGPSYGYTF. The CDR3 DNA sequence: TGCGCCAGCAGCCAAGGACCGTCCTATGGCTACACCTTC.

Ten or more counts support this clonotype. The chain joins TRBV3-1 to TRBJ1-6; the D gene is possibly TRBD1 (6 bases). Trimming took 0 bases from V and 10 from J, leaving 13 bases between them. The CDR3 extends over 15 amino acids. CDR1 LGHDT and CDR2 YNNKEL come from the germline V gene (reference sequence). The CDR3 DNA reads as TGTGCCAGCAGCCAAGATTACGTCGGGGGCTCACCCCTCCACTTT. This sequence encodes CASSQDYVGGSPLHF.

This clonotype was observed a few times. The genes are TRBV28 and TRBJ2-5, with 8 bases aligning to TRBD1. CDR3 length: 14 residues. Germline values: CDR1 MDHEN, CDR2 SYDVKM. V lost 5 bases to trimming and J lost 5 bases; unmatched junction nucleotides: 7. This CDR3 is CASSLGGQGETQYF. In DNA form, the CDR3 reads TGTGCCAGCAGTCTAGGTGGACAGGGCGAGACCCAGTACTTC.

The table lists this clonotype with many counts. The chain combines TRBV5-1 with TRBJ2-2; D is undetermined. The germline CDR1 and CDR2 sequences are SGHRS and YFSETQ. V was clipped by 2 bases and J by 3 bases, with 2 bases between them. CDR3 size: 12 residues. CDR3 sequence reads: CASSFDTGELFF. In DNA form, the CDR3 reads TGCGCCAGCAGCTTTGACACCGGGGAGCTGTTTTTT.

V gene TRBV5-6 combines with J gene TRBJ2-3; D unresolved. V lost 0 bases, J lost 6 bases, and 17 bases lay in between. Per germline, CDR1 SGHDT and CDR2 YYEEEE. The CDR3 contains 16 residues. CDR3 sequence reads: CASSLGTVGFVDTQYF. DNA for the CDR3: TGTGCCAGCAGCTTGGGGACGGTAGGATTCGTGGATACGCAGTATTTT.

The rearrangement joins TRBV6-2 or TRBV6-3 to TRBJ2-5; TRBD1 is a possible D gene (6 bases). This CDR3 has 14 amino acids. Germline V gives CDR1 MNHEY, CDR2 SVGEGT. Trimming took off 6 bases at V and 4 bases at J, with 15 bases between the two ends. CDR3 residues: CASSETGLRETQYF. The DNA for the CDR3 is TGTGCCAGCAGCGAAACAGGGTTGCGAGAGACCCAGTACTTC.

This clonotype was seen only a few times. The chain joins TRBV6-1 to TRBJ1-2; 9 nucleotides agree with TRBD1. In germline, CDR1 is MNHNS, CDR2 SASEGT. The ends lost 5 bases at V and 5 bases at J; junction bases unmatched: 6. The CDR3 totals 14 residues. CDR3 sequence reads: CASSRETGGYGYTF. DNA for the CDR3: TGTGCCAGCAGTCGGGAGACAGGGGGATATGGCTACACCTTC.

The V gene is TRBV6-1, the J gene TRBJ1-5; 7 bases fit TRBD1. The CDR3 contains 14 residues. The trim removed 6 bases at V and 7 bases at J, leaving 9 bases unmatched. From germline, CDR1 is MNHNS and CDR2 SASEGT. The CDR3 sequence: CASRLTGLGQPQHF. The CDR3 DNA sequence: TGTGCCAGCAGACTGACAGGGCTAGGGCAGCCCCAGCATTTT.

The CDR3: CSARGEFLFDEQFF. CDR3 DNA: TGCAGTGCTCGGGGGGAGTTCCTTTTCGATGAGCAGTTCTTC. V usage is TRBV20-1 and J usage is TRBJ2-1; TRBD2 aligns across 7 bases. The CDR3 loop spans 14 amino acids. Trimming cost V 5 bases and J 8 bases; bases outside gene matches: 12. Germline values: CDR1 DFQATT, CDR2 SNEGSKA (reference sequence).

This clonotype was counted only a few times. This rearrangement joins TRBV4-1 to TRBJ2-5; TRBD2 matches 10 bases. CDR3 size: 16 residues. Germline CDR1 and CDR2: MGHRA and YSYEKL. J gave up 3 bases and V 3 bases, and 7 bases lay outside the gene matches. The CDR3 sequence: CASSHRTSGPEETQYF. CDR3 nucleotides: TGCGCCAGCAGCCATAGGACTAGCGGACCAGAAGAGACCCAGTACTTC.

The chain recombines TRBV4-1 with TRBJ2-1; TRBD2 agrees at 7 bases. CDR1 and CDR2 (germline): MGHRA, YSYEKL. The CDR3 has 14 amino acids. V dropped 1 base and J dropped 7; count of bases not matched to a gene: 4. CDR3 coding DNA: TGCGCCAGCAGCCAAGCCCTACTAGCGAATGAGCAGTTCTTC. This translates into CASSQALLANEQFF.

There are many counts of this clonotype. This sequence joins TRBV7-3 and TRBJ2-1; TRBD2 matches 8 bases. The J segment lost 2 bases and the V segment lost 5 bases, leaving 5 bases of the junction unmatched. The CDR3 sequence is 15 residues long. Germline lookup yields CDR1 SGHTA and CDR2 FQGTGA. CDR3 DNA: TGTGCCAGCAGCCTTACTAGCGGACCCTACAATGAGCAGTTCTTC. Protein product: CASSLTSGPYNEQFF.

J is TRBJ1-5 and V is TRBV11-2; D unresolved. The CDR3 has 15 amino acids. Germline V lookup: CDR1 SGHAT, CDR2 FQNNGV. Deletions cut 0 bases from V and 0 bases from J, with 6 bases between. The CDR3 spells CASSLDQSSNQPQHF. The CDR3 DNA reads TGTGCCAGCAGCTTAGATCAAAGTAGCAATCAGCCCCAGCATTTT.

This clonotype was seen a handful of times. This chain connects TRBV6-5 to TRBJ2-3; D is tentatively TRBD1 or TRBD2 (6 bases each). Germline-derived CDR1 and CDR2 are MNHEY and SVGAGI. V was clipped by 2 bases and J by 2 bases, with 11 bases between them. The CDR3 is made up of 15 amino acids. The CDR3: CASSYVGGLTDTQYF. CDR3 DNA: TGTGCCAGCAGTTACGTGGGGGGCCTCACAGATACGCAGTATTTT.

This clonotype was observed many times. The gene calls are TRBV3-1 and TRBJ2-1; 10 nucleotides align to TRBD2. V was pared by 7 bases and J by 8 bases, with 5 bases of the junction left unmatched. Germline V gives CDR1 LGHDT, CDR2 YNNKEL (reference sequence). The CDR3 loop spans 13 amino acids. For the CDR3, the DNA is TGTGCCAGCAAACCTAGCGGGAGTTATGAGCAGTTCTTC. Translating gives CASKPSGSYEQFF.

This clonotype was observed a handful of times. The chain is built from TRBV7-8 and TRBJ2-7; 14 positions match TRBD2. This CDR3 comprises 14 residues. The J segment lost 5 bases and the V segment lost 5 bases, leaving 2 bases of the junction unmatched. Germline V gene sequence: CDR1 SGHVS, CDR2 FQNEAQ. The CDR3 protein is CASSPGLAGDEQYV. The CDR3 DNA sequence: TGTGCCAGCAGCCCGGGACTAGCGGGGGACGAGCAGTACGTC.

This clonotype appeared a single time. This chain connects TRBV2 to TRBJ2-5; 7 nucleotides match TRBD2. V lost 5 bases, J lost 5 bases, and 8 bases stayed unmatched. The length of the CDR3 is 14 residues. CDR1 and CDR2 (germline): SNHLY, FYNNEI. CDR3 in amino acids: CASSRVGGMETQYF. The CDR3 DNA sequence: TGTGCCAGCAGTCGGGTGGGGGGGATGGAGACCCAGTACTTC.

The J gene is TRBJ2-2, the V gene TRBV7-9; TRBD1 or TRBD2 may be the D gene (5 bases each). The CDR3 is 15 amino acids. Germline V gives CDR1 SEHNR, CDR2 FQNEAQ (reference sequence). V shed 0 bases and J shed 7 bases, with 12 bases lying between them. The chain's CDR3 is CASSLAEGRDGELFF. The DNA for the CDR3 is TGTGCCAGCAGCTTAGCTGAGGGGCGTGACGGGGAGCTGTTTTTT.

This clonotype has a handful of counts. This rearrangement joins TRBV6-2 or TRBV6-3 to TRBJ2-1; D gene ambiguous. Germline CDR1 MNHEY, CDR2 SVGEGT. The CDR3 extends over 16 amino acids. The V gene lost 4 bases and the J gene lost 3 bases, with 16 bases spanning the gap. This chain's CDR3 is CASSSVSRGIYNEQFF. The CDR3 DNA follows: TGTGCCAGCAGTTCGGTGTCCCGAGGCATCTACAATGAGCAGTTCTTC.

This clonotype came up many times. This chain connects TRBV2 to TRBJ2-1; D ambiguous. Per germline, CDR1 SNHLY and CDR2 FYNNEI. Trimming took off 7 bases at V and 0 bases at J, with 10 bases between the two ends. The CDR3 runs 14 residues. The DNA for the CDR3 is TGTGCCAGCACGGTCACCTTCTCCTACAATGAGCAGTTCTTC. It specifies CASTVTFSYNEQFF. The full variable domain, with the rest looked up from reference TRBV2 and TRBJ2-1, is EPEVTQTPSHQVTQMGQEVILRCVPISNHLYFYWYRQILGQKVEFLVSFYNNEISEKSEIFDDQFSVERPDGSNFTLKIRSTKLEDSAMYFCASTVTFSYNEQFFGPGTRLTVL.

This sequence joins TRBV7-6 and TRBJ2-1, with 7 bases matching TRBD1. With 4 bases clipped from V and 8 bases from J, the junction kept 5 bases outside the gene matches. This CDR3 contains 13 residues. Germline V gene sequence: CDR1 SGHVS, CDR2 FNYEAQ. The CDR3 DNA sequence: TGTGCCAGCAGCTCCCACAGGGGCGATGAGCAGTTCTTC. Residues: CASSSHRGDEQFF.

The CDR3 DNA is TGTGCCATCACCGACAAAGGGGTGCAATCTAGCACAGATACGCAGTATTTT. It specifies CAITDKGVQSSTDTQYF. The chain recombines TRBV10-3 with TRBJ2-3, with D possibly matching TRBD1 (5 bases). The CDR3 is made up of 17 amino acids. Germline V gene sequence: CDR1 ENHRY, CDR2 SYGVKD. V lost 7 bases, J lost 0 bases, and 20 bases lay in between.

CDR3 in amino acids: CASSDPTGGYYGYTF. The CDR3 DNA is TGTGCCAGCAGTGACCCGACAGGGGGCTACTATGGCTACACCTTC. V is TRBV6-4 and J is TRBJ1-2; TRBD1 matches at 10 bases. CDR1 is MRHNA, CDR2 SNTAGT, per germline. The CDR3 is 15 residues long. After removal of 2 bases from V and 3 bases from J, the junction contained 3 bases not matched to a gene.

The genes are TRBV29-1 and TRBJ1-1; 7 bases align to TRBD1. Trimming took 7 bases from V and 1 from J; bases not matched to a gene: 3. Per germline, CDR1 SQVTM and CDR2 ANQGSEA. The CDR3 extends over 12 amino acids. The CDR3 region is CSAEGANTEAFF. The DNA for the CDR3 is TGCAGCGCTGAGGGGGCGAACACTGAAGCTTTCTTT.

The table lists this clonotype with a few counts. V and J are TRBV13 and TRBJ2-1; D tentatively reads TRBD1 or TRBD2 (6 bases each). There are 16 residues in the CDR3. The germline V and J ends were trimmed by 5 bases and 0 bases, with 14 bases remaining between them. Germline loops: CDR1 PRHDT, CDR2 FYEKMQ (reference sequence). The CDR3 here is CASSKGGLGSYNEQFF. CDR3 bases: TGTGCCAGCAGCAAAGGGGGGCTGGGCTCCTACAATGAGCAGTTCTTC.

This clonotype was counted only a few times. The V call is TRBV4-1, the J call TRBJ2-2; D is possibly TRBD1 (6 bases). CDR3 length: 15 amino acids. The V end was cut by 1 base, the J end by 3 bases, with 9 bases between. The germline V gene encodes CDR1 MGHRA and CDR2 YSYEKL. CDR3 in DNA: TGCGCCAGCAGCCAAGTGGCAGGGGACACCGGGGAGCTGTTTTTT. It translates to CASSQVAGDTGELFF.

This chain uses TRBV6-1 with TRBJ2-3, with 12 bases that match TRBD2. V lost 1 base to trimming and J lost 4 bases; unmatched junction nucleotides: 0. Per germline, CDR1 MNHNS and CDR2 SASEGT. This CDR3 is 15 amino acids long. CDR3 residues: CASSEGLAGADTQYF. In DNA form, the CDR3 reads TGTGCCAGCAGTGAAGGACTAGCGGGGGCAGATACGCAGTATTTT.

This clonotype was recorded many times. This chain connects TRBV6-5 to TRBJ1-2, with TRBD1 matching over 7 bases. V shed 2 bases and J 5 bases; nucleotides not matched to a gene: 11. The germline V gene encodes CDR1 MNHEY and CDR2 SVGAGI. This CDR3 is built from 16 residues. CDR3 bases: TGTGCCAGCAGTTACCACGAATCACAGGGGCCGTATGGCTACACCTTC. Its protein product is CASSYHESQGPYGYTF.

The V call is TRBV7-9, the J call TRBJ2-7; D might be TRBD1 or TRBD2, each matching 6 bases. Deletions cut 1 base from V and 3 bases from J, with 13 bases between. The CDR3 covers 15 residues. Germline-derived CDR1 and CDR2 are SEHNR and FQNEAQ (reference sequence). The CDR3 reads CASSLEGGYGYEQYF. For the CDR3, the DNA is TGTGCCAGCAGCTTAGAGGGGGGATACGGCTACGAGCAGTACTTC.